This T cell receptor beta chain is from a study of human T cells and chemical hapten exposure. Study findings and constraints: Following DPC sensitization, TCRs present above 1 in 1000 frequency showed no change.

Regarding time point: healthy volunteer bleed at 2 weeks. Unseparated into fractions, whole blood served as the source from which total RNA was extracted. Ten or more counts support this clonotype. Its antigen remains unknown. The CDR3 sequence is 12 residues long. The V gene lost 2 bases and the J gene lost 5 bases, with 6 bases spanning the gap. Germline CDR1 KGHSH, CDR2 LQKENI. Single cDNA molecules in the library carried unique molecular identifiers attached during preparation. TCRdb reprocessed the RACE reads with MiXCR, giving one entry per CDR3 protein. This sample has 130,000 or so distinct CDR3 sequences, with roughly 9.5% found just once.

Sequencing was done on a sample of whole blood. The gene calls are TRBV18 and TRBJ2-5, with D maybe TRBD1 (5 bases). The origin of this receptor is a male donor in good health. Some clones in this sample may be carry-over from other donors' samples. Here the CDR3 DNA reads TGTGCCAGCTCACCAGGGGCCGAGACCCAGTACTTC. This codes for CASSPGAETQYF.